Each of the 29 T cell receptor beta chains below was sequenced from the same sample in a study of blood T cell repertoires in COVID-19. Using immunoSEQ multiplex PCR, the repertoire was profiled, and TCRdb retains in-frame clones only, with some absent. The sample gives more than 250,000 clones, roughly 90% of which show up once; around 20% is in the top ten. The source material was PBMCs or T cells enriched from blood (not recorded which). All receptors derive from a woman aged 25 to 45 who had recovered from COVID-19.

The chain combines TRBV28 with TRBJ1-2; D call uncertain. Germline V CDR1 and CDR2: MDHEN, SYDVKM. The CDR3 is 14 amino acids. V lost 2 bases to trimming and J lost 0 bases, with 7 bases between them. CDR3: CASSLAQSNYGYTF. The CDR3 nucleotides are TGTGCCAGCAGTTTAGCACAGTCTAACTATGGCTACACCTTC.

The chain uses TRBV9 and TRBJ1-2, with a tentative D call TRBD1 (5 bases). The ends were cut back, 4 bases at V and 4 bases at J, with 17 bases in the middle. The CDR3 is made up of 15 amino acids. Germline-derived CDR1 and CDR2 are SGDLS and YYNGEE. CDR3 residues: CASSPGRQPTYGYTF. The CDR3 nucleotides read TGTGCCAGCAGCCCCGGCAGACAGCCGACCTATGGCTACACCTTC.

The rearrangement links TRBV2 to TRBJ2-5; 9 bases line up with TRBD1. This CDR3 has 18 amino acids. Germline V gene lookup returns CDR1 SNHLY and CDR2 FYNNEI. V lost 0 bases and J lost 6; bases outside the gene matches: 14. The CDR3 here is CASSEARQDRGRAKTQYF. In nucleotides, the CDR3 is TGTGCCAGCAGTGAAGCTCGCCAGGACAGGGGTAGAGCAAAGACCCAGTACTTC.

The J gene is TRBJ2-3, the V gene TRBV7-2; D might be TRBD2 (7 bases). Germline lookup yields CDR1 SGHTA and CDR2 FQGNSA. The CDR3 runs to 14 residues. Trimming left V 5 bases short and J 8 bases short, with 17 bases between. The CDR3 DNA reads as TGTGCCAGCAGCCCCCCGGGGGGCATAGGTACGCAGTATTTT. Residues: CASSPPGGIGTQYF.

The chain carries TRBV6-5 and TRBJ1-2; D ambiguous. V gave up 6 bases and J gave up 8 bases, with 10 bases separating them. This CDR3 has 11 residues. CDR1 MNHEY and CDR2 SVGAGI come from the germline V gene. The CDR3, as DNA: TGTGCCAGCAGCCGGGGTCGGGGCTACACCTTC. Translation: CASSRGRGYTF.

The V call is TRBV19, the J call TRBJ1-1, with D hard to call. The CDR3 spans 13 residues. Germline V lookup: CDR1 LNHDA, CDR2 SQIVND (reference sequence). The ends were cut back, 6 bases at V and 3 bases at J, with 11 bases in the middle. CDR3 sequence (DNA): TGTGCCAGTAGCAACCGGGGTTACACTGAAGCTTTCTTT. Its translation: CASSNRGYTEAFF.

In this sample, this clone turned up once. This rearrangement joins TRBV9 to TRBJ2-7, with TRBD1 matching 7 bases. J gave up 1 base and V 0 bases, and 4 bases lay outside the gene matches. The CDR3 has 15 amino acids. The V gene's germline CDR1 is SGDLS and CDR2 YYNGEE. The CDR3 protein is CASSVATGYSYEQYF. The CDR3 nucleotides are TGTGCCAGCAGCGTAGCGACAGGGTATTCCTACGAGCAGTACTTC.

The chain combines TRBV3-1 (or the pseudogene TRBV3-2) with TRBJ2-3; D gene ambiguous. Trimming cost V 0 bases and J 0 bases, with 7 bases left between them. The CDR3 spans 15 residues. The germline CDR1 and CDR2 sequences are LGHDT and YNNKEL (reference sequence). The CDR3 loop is CASSQDLGSTDTQYF. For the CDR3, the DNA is TGTGCCAGCAGCCAAGATCTGGGCAGCACAGATACGCAGTATTTT.

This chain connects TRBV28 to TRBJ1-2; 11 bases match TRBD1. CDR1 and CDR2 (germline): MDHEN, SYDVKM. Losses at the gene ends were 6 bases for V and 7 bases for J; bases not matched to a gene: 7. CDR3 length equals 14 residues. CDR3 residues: CASRGGQGASGYTF. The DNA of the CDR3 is TGTGCCAGCAGGGGCGGACAGGGGGCGAGTGGCTACACCTTC.

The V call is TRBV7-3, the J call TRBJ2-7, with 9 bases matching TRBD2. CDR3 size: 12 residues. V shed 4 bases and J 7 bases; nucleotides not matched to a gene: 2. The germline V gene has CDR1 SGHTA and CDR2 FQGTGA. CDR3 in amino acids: CASSSSGNEQYF. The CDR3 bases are TGTGCCAGCAGCTCTAGCGGGAATGAGCAGTACTTC.

The CDR3 coding sequence is TGTGCCATCAGTGAGCAGGGACAGGGTGTCGGAGAGGATGGCTACACCTTC. This gives the protein CAISEQGQGVGEDGYTF. V and J are TRBV10-3 and TRBJ1-2, with 9 positions matching TRBD1. Germline assignment: CDR1 ENHRY and CDR2 SYGVKD. The trim removed 2 bases at V and 6 bases at J, leaving 13 bases unmatched. This CDR3 has 17 residues.

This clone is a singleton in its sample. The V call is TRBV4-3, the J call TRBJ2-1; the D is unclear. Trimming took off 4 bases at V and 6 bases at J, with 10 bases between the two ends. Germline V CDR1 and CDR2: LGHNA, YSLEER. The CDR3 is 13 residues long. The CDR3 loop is CASSPRSLNEQFF. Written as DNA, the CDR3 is TGCGCCAGCAGCCCTAGAAGTCTCAATGAGCAGTTCTTC.

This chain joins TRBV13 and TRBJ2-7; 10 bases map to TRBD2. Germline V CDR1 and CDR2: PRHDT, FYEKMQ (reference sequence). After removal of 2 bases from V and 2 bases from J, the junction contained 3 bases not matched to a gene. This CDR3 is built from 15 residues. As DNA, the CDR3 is TGTGCCAGCAGCTTAAGGACTAGCGGAACCTACGAGCAGTACTTC. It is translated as CASSLRTSGTYEQYF.

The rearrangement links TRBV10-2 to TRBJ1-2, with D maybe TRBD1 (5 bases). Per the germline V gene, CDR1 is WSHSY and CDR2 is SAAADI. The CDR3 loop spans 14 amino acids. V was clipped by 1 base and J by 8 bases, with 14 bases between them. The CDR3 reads CASSELAGSWGYTF. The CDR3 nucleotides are TGCGCCAGCAGTGAGTTGGCAGGGTCCTGGGGCTACACCTTC.

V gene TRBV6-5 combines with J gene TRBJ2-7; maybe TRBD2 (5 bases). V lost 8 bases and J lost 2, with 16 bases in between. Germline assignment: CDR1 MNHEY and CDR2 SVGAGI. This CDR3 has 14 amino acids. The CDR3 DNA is TGTGCCAGCGAAGGTTCCAGCGGAGCCTACGAGCAGTACTTC. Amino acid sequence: CASEGSSGAYEQYF.

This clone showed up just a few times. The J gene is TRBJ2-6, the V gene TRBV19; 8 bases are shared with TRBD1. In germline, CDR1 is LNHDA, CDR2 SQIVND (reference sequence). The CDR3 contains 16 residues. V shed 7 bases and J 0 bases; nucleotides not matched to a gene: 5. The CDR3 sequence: CASIGTGLSGANVLTF. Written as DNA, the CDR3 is TGTGCCAGTATCGGGACAGGCCTCTCTGGGGCCAACGTCCTGACTTTC.

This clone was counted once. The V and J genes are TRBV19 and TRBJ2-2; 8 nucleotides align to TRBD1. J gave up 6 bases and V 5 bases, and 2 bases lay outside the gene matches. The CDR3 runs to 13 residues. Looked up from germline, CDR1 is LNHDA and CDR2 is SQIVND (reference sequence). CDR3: CASSQGAAGELFF. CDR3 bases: TGTGCCAGTAGTCAGGGGGCCGCCGGGGAGCTGTTTTTT.

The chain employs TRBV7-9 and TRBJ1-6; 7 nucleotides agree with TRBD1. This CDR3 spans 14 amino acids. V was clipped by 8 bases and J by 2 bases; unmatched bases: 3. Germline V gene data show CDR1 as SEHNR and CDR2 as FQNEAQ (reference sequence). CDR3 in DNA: TGTGCCAGCTCGACAGGGACCTATAATTCACCCCTCCACTTT. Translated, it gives CASSTGTYNSPLHF. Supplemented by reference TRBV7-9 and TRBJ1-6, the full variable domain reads DTGVSQNPRHKITKRGQNVTFRCDPISEHNRLYWYRQTLGQGPEFLTYFQNEAQLEKSRLLSDRFSAERPKGSFSTLEIQRTEQGDSAMYLCASSTGTYNSPLHFGNGTRLTVT.

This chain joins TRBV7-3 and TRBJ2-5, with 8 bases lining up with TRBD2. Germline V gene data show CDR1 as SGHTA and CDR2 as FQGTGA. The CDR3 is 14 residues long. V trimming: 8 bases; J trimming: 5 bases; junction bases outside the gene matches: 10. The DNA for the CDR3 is TGTGCCAGCGGGGGAGCGGGAGTCTTCGAGACCCAGTACTTC. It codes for CASGGAGVFETQYF.

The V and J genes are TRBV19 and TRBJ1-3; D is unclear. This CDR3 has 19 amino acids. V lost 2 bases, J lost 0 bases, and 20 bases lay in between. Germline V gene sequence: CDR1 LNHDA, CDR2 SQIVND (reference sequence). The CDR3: CASSIIGAQGFFSGNTIYF. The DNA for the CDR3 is TGTGCCAGTAGTATAATTGGAGCTCAAGGCTTCTTCTCTGGAAACACCATATATTTT.

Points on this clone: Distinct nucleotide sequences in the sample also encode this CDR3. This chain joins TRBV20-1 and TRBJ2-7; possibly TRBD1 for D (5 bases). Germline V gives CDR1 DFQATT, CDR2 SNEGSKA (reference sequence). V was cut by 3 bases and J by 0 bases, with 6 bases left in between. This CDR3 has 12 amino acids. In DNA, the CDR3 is TGCAGTGCTAGTAGGGGCTCCTACGAGCAGTACTTC. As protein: CSASRGSYEQYF.

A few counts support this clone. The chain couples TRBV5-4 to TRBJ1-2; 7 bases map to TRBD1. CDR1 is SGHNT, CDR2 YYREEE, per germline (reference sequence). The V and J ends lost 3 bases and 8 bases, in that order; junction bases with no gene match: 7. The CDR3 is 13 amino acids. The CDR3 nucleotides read TGTGCCAGCAGCTATGACAGGGTATACGGCTACACCTTC. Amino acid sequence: CASSYDRVYGYTF.

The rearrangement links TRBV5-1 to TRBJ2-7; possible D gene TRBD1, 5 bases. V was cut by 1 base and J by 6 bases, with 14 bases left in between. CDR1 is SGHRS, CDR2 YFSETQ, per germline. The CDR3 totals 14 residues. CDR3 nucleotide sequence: TGCGCCAGCAGCTTGATCGGCAGGGCCAGCGAGCAGTACTTC. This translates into CASSLIGRASEQYF.

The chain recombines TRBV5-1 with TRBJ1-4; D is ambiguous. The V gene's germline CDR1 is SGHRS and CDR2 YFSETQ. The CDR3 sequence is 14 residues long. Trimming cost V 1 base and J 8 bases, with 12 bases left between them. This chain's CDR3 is CASSLYKGGEKLFF. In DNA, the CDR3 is TGCGCCAGCAGCTTGTATAAGGGAGGGGAAAAACTGTTTTTT.

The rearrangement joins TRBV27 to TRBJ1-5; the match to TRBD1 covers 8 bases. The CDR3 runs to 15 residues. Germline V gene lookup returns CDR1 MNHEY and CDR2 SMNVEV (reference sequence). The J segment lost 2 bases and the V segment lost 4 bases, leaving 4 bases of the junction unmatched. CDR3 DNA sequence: TGTGCCAGCAGTTCAGAGACAGGGGGCAATCAGCCCCAGCATTTT. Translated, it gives CASSSETGGNQPQHF.

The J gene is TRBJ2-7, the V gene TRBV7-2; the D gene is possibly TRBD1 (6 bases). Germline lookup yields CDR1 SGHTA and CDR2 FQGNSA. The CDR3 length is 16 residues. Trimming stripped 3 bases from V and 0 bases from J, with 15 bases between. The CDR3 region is CASSFRGGGSSYEQYF. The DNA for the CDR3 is TGTGCCAGCAGCTTCCGAGGTGGGGGCAGCTCCTACGAGCAGTACTTC. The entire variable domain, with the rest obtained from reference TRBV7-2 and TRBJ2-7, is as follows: GAGVSQSPSNKVTEKGKDVELRCDPISGHTALYWYRQSLGQGLEFLIYFQGNSAPDKSGLPSDRFSAERTGGSVSTLTIQRTQQEDSAVYLCASSFRGGGSSYEQYFGPGTRLTVT.

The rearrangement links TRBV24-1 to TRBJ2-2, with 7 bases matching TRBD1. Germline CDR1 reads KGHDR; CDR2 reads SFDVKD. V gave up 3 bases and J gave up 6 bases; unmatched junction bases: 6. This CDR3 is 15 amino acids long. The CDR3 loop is CATSDTTGVAGELFF. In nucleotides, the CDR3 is TGTGCCACCAGTGATACCACAGGGGTGGCCGGGGAGCTGTTTTTT.

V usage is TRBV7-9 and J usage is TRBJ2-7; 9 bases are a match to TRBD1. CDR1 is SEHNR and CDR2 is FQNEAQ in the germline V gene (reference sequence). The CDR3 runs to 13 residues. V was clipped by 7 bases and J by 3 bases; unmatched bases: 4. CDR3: CASTRQGVYEQYF. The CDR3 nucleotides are TGTGCCAGCACCCGACAGGGGGTCTACGAGCAGTACTTC.

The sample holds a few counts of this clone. CDR3 sequence (DNA): TGTGCCAGCACCATTGACAGGGGTAGTTCACCCCTCCACTTT. Translation: CASTIDRGSSPLHF. The rearrangement links TRBV2 to TRBJ1-6; 8 bases line up with TRBD1. The CDR3 covers 14 residues. Looked up from germline, CDR1 is SNHLY and CDR2 is FYNNEI. Trimming at V came to 7 bases and at J to 9 bases, leaving 8 bases not matched to a gene.